This T cell receptor beta chain came from a study of shared clonotypes between healthy human individuals. The germline V gene encodes CDR1 MDHEN and CDR2 SYDVKM. With 2 bases clipped from V and 10 bases from J, the junction kept 10 bases outside the gene matches. This CDR3 has 14 amino acids. Clones were read by immunoSEQ multiplex PCR, and TCRdb kept only the in-frame ones, dropping some. The table lists around 1.4 million clones, approximately 98.5% of them singletons. Sequenced material: naive CD4+ T cells sorted from blood. Subset indicated: CD45RA+ positively selected. The rearrangement links TRBV28 to TRBJ1-1; 7 positions agree with TRBD1. The sequence was obtained from a man under 40 in good health. The CDR3 DNA reads TGTGCCAGCAGTTTAGTAAAGAGGGGGCGCGGAGCTTTCTTT. This codes for CASSLVKRGRGAFF.